This passage covers 16 T cell receptor beta chains from one sample sequenced in a study of shared T cell receptors in the human thymus. The data were produced by immunoSEQ multiplex PCR, yet TCRdb's version contains in-frame clones alone and is incomplete. Found here are some 720,000 clones, 88% of them singletons; the top ten hold 0.0085% to 0.012%. The same sample was also used in a study of human thymus T cells.

Sequencing was done on a sample of thymocytes. The receptors here all came from a boy in the first two years of life with a congenital heart defect.

V gene TRBV27 combines with J gene TRBJ1-1; possible D gene TRBD1, 5 bases. Trimming stripped 5 bases from V and 1 base from J, with 11 bases between. CDR1 MNHEY and CDR2 SMNVEV come from the germline V gene (reference sequence). The CDR3 length is 14 residues. DNA of the CDR3: TGTGCCAGCAGTCCCACCGGACAGAACACTGAAGCTTTCTTT. Translating gives CASSPTGQNTEAFF.

This clone was picked up one time. V and J are TRBV4-1 and TRBJ1-1; perhaps TRBD1 as D (6 bases). The CDR3 loop spans 14 amino acids. Germline V lookup: CDR1 MGHRA, CDR2 YSYEKL. The V and J ends lost 4 bases and 0 bases respectively, with 9 bases between them. CDR3 region: CASSPRTVNTEAFF. CDR3 nucleotides: TGCGCCAGCAGCCCCCGGACAGTGAACACTGAAGCTTTCTTT.

The chain couples TRBV5-6 to TRBJ2-5; D is undetermined. Germline V gene data show CDR1 as SGHDT and CDR2 as YYEEEE. CDR3 length: 13 amino acids. V was shortened by 5 bases and J by 3 bases, with 11 bases between the two germline ends. This CDR3 reads CASRIRVEETQYF. The CDR3 DNA sequence: TGTGCCAGCAGGATTCGGGTTGAAGAGACCCAGTACTTC.

The rearrangement joins TRBV6-1 to TRBJ1-5, with D tentatively TRBD1 (6 bases). Trimming removed 6 bases from V and 7 bases from J, with 13 bases in between. CDR1 is MNHNS and CDR2 is SASEGT in the germline V gene. This CDR3 is built from 13 residues. The CDR3 here is CASSYRVRQPQHF. DNA of the CDR3: TGTGCCAGCAGCTACAGGGTGAGGCAGCCCCAGCATTTT.

This chain joins TRBV6-6 and TRBJ2-5; D gene uncertain. The CDR3 spans 13 residues. The V end lost 7 bases, the J end lost 4 bases, and 13 bases lay between the germline ends. Germline CDR1 reads MNHNY; CDR2 reads SVGAGI (reference sequence). CDR3 nucleotides: TGTGCCAGCACTCTTGTAGATAGAGAGACCCAGTACTTC. It specifies CASTLVDRETQYF.

The chain has TRBV7-9 and TRBJ1-1, with 7 bases matching TRBD1. CDR3 length equals 16 residues. Unmatched junction bases numbered 5, after V lost 1 base and J lost 0 bases. Germline CDR1 SEHNR, CDR2 FQNEAQ (reference sequence). CDR3 sequence: CASSLEFGQVNTEAFF. CDR3 DNA: TGTGCCAGCAGCTTAGAATTTGGACAGGTGAACACTGAAGCTTTCTTT.

Regarding this clone: Other nucleotide sequences from this sample produce the same CDR3. The gene calls are TRBV5-1 and TRBJ2-2; TRBD2 is a possible D gene (6 bases). V lost 2 bases to trimming and J lost 2 bases, with 13 bases between them. CDR3 length: 16 residues. Per germline, CDR1 SGHRS and CDR2 YFSETQ. The CDR3 region is CASSFGGTVNTGELFF. DNA for the CDR3: TGCGCCAGCAGCTTCGGAGGGACTGTAAACACCGGGGAGCTGTTTTTT.

The rearrangement uses TRBV7-8 and TRBJ1-4; D is undetermined. This CDR3 region has 13 residues. Germline V gene lookup returns CDR1 SGHVS and CDR2 FQNEAQ. V lost 3 bases, J lost 4 bases, and 6 bases lay in between. CDR3: CASSLGRNEKLFF. The CDR3 DNA is TGTGCCAGCAGCTTGGGCCGTAATGAAAAACTGTTTTTT.

This chain joins TRBV4-3 and TRBJ1-2; 7 positions agree with TRBD1. J lost 2 bases, V lost 1 base, and 13 bases had no gene match. CDR3 length: 18 residues. From germline, CDR1 is LGHNA and CDR2 YSLEER. The CDR3 region is CASSQGLQGMTVNYGYTF. Written as DNA, the CDR3 is TGCGCCAGCAGCCAAGGGTTACAGGGGATGACCGTCAACTATGGCTACACCTTC.

CDR3 protein: CAWSPVKRGTDTQYF. The CDR3, as DNA: TGTGCCTGGAGTCCTGTCAAGAGAGGCACAGATACGCAGTATTTT. The chain couples TRBV30 to TRBJ2-3; D remains unclear. This CDR3 spans 15 amino acids. Germline CDR1 and CDR2: GTSNPN and SVGIG (reference sequence). Trimming removed 2 bases from V and 1 base from J, with 13 bases in between.

This chain connects TRBV6-4 to TRBJ2-1, with TRBD2 identical over 16 bases. The CDR3 has 19 residues. V was pared by 4 bases and J by 0 bases, with 6 bases of the junction left unmatched. The germline gives CDR1 MRHNA, CDR2 SNTAGT. The CDR3 DNA is TGTGCCAGCAGTGCCGGGACTAGCGGGAGGGGGGGCTCCTACAATGAGCAGTTCTTC. Residues: CASSAGTSGRGGSYNEQFF.

The J gene is TRBJ2-7, the V gene TRBV6-1, with TRBD1 identical over 9 bases. In germline, CDR1 is MNHNS, CDR2 SASEGT. The J segment lost 6 bases and the V segment lost 4 bases, leaving 1 base of the junction unmatched. The CDR3 contains 12 residues. CDR3 sequence (DNA): TGTGCCAGCAGTGTGGACAGGGGCGAGCAGTACTTC. Its translation is CASSVDRGEQYF.

The V and J genes are TRBV6-1 and TRBJ2-2, with a tentative D call TRBD2 (6 bases). The germline gives CDR1 MNHNS, CDR2 SASEGT. Trimming stripped 5 bases from V and 8 bases from J, with 12 bases between. The CDR3 has 13 residues. DNA of the CDR3: TGTGCCAGCAGTACGGGGGTGAAAGGGGAGCTGTTTTTT. Its protein product is CASSTGVKGELFF.

The V gene is TRBV18, the J gene TRBJ2-5; possible D gene TRBD1, 5 bases. The V end was cut by 0 bases, the J end by 5 bases, with 10 bases between. In germline, CDR1 is KGHSH, CDR2 LQKENI. This CDR3 comprises 14 residues. CDR3 amino acids: CASSPPTAGETQYF. The CDR3 DNA sequence: TGTGCCAGCTCACCACCGACAGCTGGGGAGACCCAGTACTTC.

This sequence joins TRBV7-2 and TRBJ1-2; 10 bases are shared with TRBD1. The junction had 14 bases not matched to a gene; V was cut back by 2 bases and J by 14 bases. The CDR3 runs to 15 residues. From germline, CDR1 is SGHTA and CDR2 FQGNSA. CDR3 in amino acids: CASSLRGQGPMEETF. The CDR3 DNA is TGTGCCAGCAGCTTACGGGGACAGGGGCCTATGGAGGAGACCTTC. Combining the CDR3 with reference TRBV7-2 and TRBJ1-2 gives the whole variable domain GAGVSQSPSNKVTEKGKDVELRCDPISGHTALYWYRQSLGQGLEFLIYFQGNSAPDKSGLPSDRFSAERTGGSVSTLTIQRTQQEDSAVYLCASSLRGQGPMEETFGSGTRLTVV.

This chain uses TRBV5-4 with TRBJ2-3, with 8 bases lining up with TRBD1. The CDR3 consists of 14 residues. Germline-derived CDR1 and CDR2 are SGHNT and YYREEE (reference sequence). With V trimmed by 1 base and J by 4 bases, 2 bases remained unmatched. CDR3 sequence: CASSLTGGPDTQYF. The CDR3 nucleotides read TGTGCCAGCAGCTTGACAGGGGGTCCAGATACGCAGTATTTT.